The 4 T cell receptor beta chains listed next were all sequenced from one sample in a study of T cell responses to AZD1222 COVID-19 vaccine. Repertoires were generated with immunoSEQ multiplex PCR, while TCRdb's copy carries only in-frame clones and drops some. The table has roughly 180,000 clones, about 89% seen once. Sequencing used peripheral blood, obtained 28 days after the second AZD1222 dose. These receptors were taken from an adult who received the AZD1222 COVID-19 vaccine.

V usage is TRBV24-1 and J usage is TRBJ2-1; TRBD1 matches 11 bases. The V segment lost 6 bases and the J segment 3 bases; nucleotides outside the gene matches: 9. The length of the CDR3 is 17 residues. CDR1 and CDR2 (germline): KGHDR, SFDVKD. The CDR3 DNA is TGTGCCACCAGTCGTGGGGGGACAGGGGGTTTCTACAATGAGCAGTTCTTC. Protein: CATSRGGTGGFYNEQFF.

The V call is TRBV13, the J call TRBJ2-1; tentative D call: TRBD2 (6 bases). V was pared by 1 base and J by 7 bases, with 14 bases between. Germline loops: CDR1 PRHDT, CDR2 FYEKMQ (reference sequence). The CDR3 has 15 amino acids. The CDR3 is CASSLEEERVNEQFF. The DNA of the CDR3 is TGTGCCAGCAGCTTAGAAGAGGAGCGGGTGAATGAGCAGTTCTTC.

The gene calls are TRBV18 and TRBJ1-2; D is undetermined. The CDR3 extends over 15 amino acids. V lost 8 bases and J lost 4, with 20 bases in between. Germline CDR1 is KGHSH and CDR2 is LQKENI. The CDR3 sequence: CASPSNEGMAYGYTF. The DNA for the CDR3 is TGTGCCAGCCCCAGCAATGAGGGTATGGCCTATGGCTACACCTTC. The entire variable domain, with the rest obtained from reference TRBV18 and TRBJ1-2, is as follows: NAGVMQNPRHLVRRRGQEARLRCSPMKGHSHVYWYRQLPEEGLKFMVYLQKENIIDESGMPKERFSAEFPKEGPSILRIQQVVRGDSAAYFCASPSNEGMAYGYTFGSGTRLTVV.

The chain joins TRBV7-9 to TRBJ2-1, with 9 positions matching TRBD2. The CDR3 runs 13 residues. The trim removed 11 bases at V and 2 bases at J, leaving 4 bases unmatched. CDR1 and CDR2 (germline): SEHNR, FQNEAQ (reference sequence). The chain's CDR3 is CAWGLATYNEQFF. DNA for the CDR3: TGTGCCTGGGGACTAGCAACCTACAATGAGCAGTTCTTC.